The 28 T cell receptor beta chains in this list originate from one sample, sequenced in a study of T cells in Graves' hyperthyroidism and ophthalmopathy. There were TCR beta CDR3 regions amplified from RNA transcripts. The HTBI primer set was used in a first-round RT-PCR of the TCR CDR3. MiXCR, run by TCRdb on the multiplex PCR reads, gives a single entry per CDR3 protein. The sample consists of about 480,000 distinct CDR3 sequences, 13% to 15% of them appearing once. Sequencing was done on a sample of blood. The source of these receptors is a woman younger than 35 with Graves' hyperthyroidism.

In its sample, this clonotype was seen many times. The chain employs TRBV7-9 and TRBJ2-3; D not resolved. Trimming took off 2 bases at V and 3 bases at J, with 6 bases between the two ends. The germline CDR1 and CDR2 sequences are SEHNR and FQNEAQ (reference sequence). The CDR3 consists of 13 residues. In DNA form, the CDR3 reads TGTGCCAGCAGCTTAATGAGAACAGATACGCAGTATTTT. Its translation: CASSLMRTDTQYF.

The chain is built from TRBV7-3 and TRBJ2-3, with D perhaps TRBD1 or TRBD2 (5 bases each). Looked up from germline, CDR1 is SGHTA and CDR2 is FQGTGA. Between the trimmed V and J ends, which lost 5 bases and 4 bases, there was a span of 25 bases. The CDR3 is made up of 18 amino acids. The CDR3 loop is CASSPRGQIGLLADTQYF. The CDR3 DNA reads TGTGCCAGCAGCCCAAGGGGCCAGATTGGACTCCTAGCAGATACGCAGTATTTT.

This clonotype has a count of ten or more. The rearrangement links TRBV6-1 to TRBJ2-2; possibly TRBD1 or TRBD2 for D (5 bases each). CDR1 is MNHNS, CDR2 SASEGT, per germline. The CDR3 is 16 residues long. The germline V and J ends were trimmed by 9 bases and 3 bases, with 20 bases remaining between them. In DNA form, the CDR3 reads TGTGCCAGAACCGTGGGGGTACCCCTCGACACCGGGGAGCTGTTTTTT. This translates into CARTVGVPLDTGELFF.

This clonotype was found many times. The genes are TRBV3-1 and TRBJ2-5, with D unresolved. The CDR3 consists of 16 residues. Per germline, CDR1 LGHDT and CDR2 YNNKEL (reference sequence). With 3 bases removed from V and 5 bases from J, the gap between germline ends came to 19 bases. The CDR3 loop is CASSQRPGWVDETQYF. The CDR3 region has the DNA TGTGCCAGCAGCCAGCGCCCAGGATGGGTAGACGAGACCCAGTACTTC.

The chain uses TRBV6-1 and TRBJ2-1; no reliable D call. Trimming stripped 1 base from V and 2 bases from J, with 9 bases between. Germline V gene data show CDR1 as MNHNS and CDR2 as SASEGT. The CDR3 has 15 amino acids. CDR3 in amino acids: CASSEGIAPYNEQFF. CDR3 sequence (DNA): TGTGCCAGCAGTGAAGGAATAGCCCCCTACAATGAGCAGTTCTTC.

The sample holds many counts of this clonotype. V usage is TRBV27 and J usage is TRBJ2-1; 10 bases fit TRBD1. Germline V CDR1 and CDR2: MNHEY, SMNVEV (reference sequence). The CDR3 totals 15 residues. V shed 4 bases and J 2 bases; nucleotides not matched to a gene: 2. This CDR3 reads CASSSGTGAYNEQFF. The CDR3 region has the DNA TGTGCCAGCAGTTCCGGGACAGGGGCCTACAATGAGCAGTTCTTC.

This clonotype appeared many times. This chain joins TRBV24-1 and TRBJ1-1; maybe TRBD1 (5 bases). V was pared by 5 bases and J by 8 bases, with 17 bases between. The CDR3 is 14 amino acids. The germline gives CDR1 KGHDR, CDR2 SFDVKD. DNA for the CDR3: TGTGCCACCAGTGGACATAATCTGGGGGAGGAAGCTTTCTTT. This encodes CATSGHNLGEEAFF.

This clonotype appeared many times. This chain joins TRBV20-1 and TRBJ2-1, with TRBD2 matching 7 bases. This CDR3 region has 15 residues. V dropped 5 bases and J dropped 4; count of bases not matched to a gene: 11. Germline V CDR1 and CDR2: DFQATT, SNEGSKA (reference sequence). The CDR3 is CSAGGLQRRYNEQFF. CDR3 nucleotides: TGCAGTGCTGGGGGACTACAGCGCCGATACAATGAGCAGTTCTTC.

This sequence joins TRBV19 and TRBJ1-1; D might be TRBD1 (6 bases). The CDR3 runs 14 residues. Germline V gene lookup returns CDR1 LNHDA and CDR2 SQIVND (reference sequence). V shed 7 bases and J shed 3 bases, with 15 bases lying between them. Written as DNA, the CDR3 is TGTGCCAGTATCTCGAGGGGGGGGGACACTGAAGCTTTCTTT. This codes for CASISRGGDTEAFF.

Many counts were recorded for this clonotype. For the CDR3, the DNA is TGTGCCAGCAGTGTAACGGTGAAGACTAACTATGGCTACACCTTC. This sequence encodes CASSVTVKTNYGYTF. The J gene is TRBJ1-2, the V gene TRBV2; D uncertain. CDR3 length: 15 amino acids. The V and J ends lost 4 bases and 0 bases respectively, with 12 bases between them. Per the germline V gene, CDR1 is SNHLY and CDR2 is FYNNEI.

This clonotype has a count of ten or more. A junction boundary mismatches the germline segment, possibly from a read error. The chain combines TRBV2 with TRBJ1-1; D is ambiguous. The germline V gene has CDR1 SNHLY and CDR2 FYNNEI. This CDR3 has 14 amino acids. CDR3 region: CASSEGQMNTEAFF. CDR3 DNA sequence: TGTGCCAGCAGCGAAGGGCAGATGAACACTGAAGCTTTCTTT.

This clonotype was observed a handful of times. This may be a read error, as it is one base from a much larger clone. V is TRBV30 and J is TRBJ1-4, with TRBD1 matching 7 bases. The CDR3 totals 15 residues. Germline assignment: CDR1 GTSNPN and CDR2 SVGIG (reference sequence). DNA of the CDR3: TGTGCCTGGACCGGCCTGACAGGGAGTGCCGAAAACCTGTTTTTT. This codes for CAWTGLTGSAENLFF.

The gene calls are TRBV27 and TRBJ1-2, with 7 bases fitting TRBD1. The CDR3 runs to 14 residues. CDR1 and CDR2 from the germline V gene are MNHEY and SMNVEV (reference sequence). Losses at the gene ends were 7 bases for V and 3 bases for J; bases not matched to a gene: 8. For the CDR3, the DNA is TGTGCCAGCAAAAAACTAGGGGGCGACTATGGCTACACCTTC. It codes for CASKKLGGDYGYTF.

The rearrangement joins TRBV9 to TRBJ2-7; D possibly corresponds to TRBD2 (6 bases). CDR3 length equals 16 residues. CDR1 and CDR2 from the germline V gene are SGDLS and YYNGEE. Trimming stripped 0 bases from V and 2 bases from J, with 15 bases between. CDR3 nucleotide sequence: TGTGCCAGCAGCGTAGGTAGCTGGGACTCACCCTACGAGCAGTACTTC. Protein product: CASSVGSWDSPYEQYF. Based on the CDR3 plus reference TRBV9 and TRBJ2-7, the full variable domain is DSGVTQTPKHLITATGQRVTLRCSPRSGDLSVYWYQQSLDQGLQFLIQYYNGEERAKGNILERFSAQQFPDLHSELNLSSLELGDSALYFCASSVGSWDSPYEQYFGPGTRLTVT.

This clonotype was counted between two and nine times. The genes are TRBV3-1 and TRBJ2-1, with 7 bases aligning to TRBD2. J was trimmed by 7 bases and V by 3 bases; bases with no gene match: 15. The CDR3 is 17 residues long. CDR1 is LGHDT and CDR2 is YNNKEL in the germline V gene (reference sequence). Here the CDR3 reads CASSQLPSAGIANEQFF. DNA of the CDR3: TGTGCCAGCAGCCAGCTTCCTTCAGCGGGAATTGCTAATGAGCAGTTCTTC.

This chain joins TRBV11-2 and TRBJ1-4, with TRBD1 as a possible D gene (5 bases). V lost 5 bases to trimming and J lost 6 bases, with 19 bases between them. This CDR3 is 16 amino acids long. The germline CDR1 and CDR2 sequences are SGHAT and FQNNGV. The CDR3 here is CASSHFRDVYDEKLFF. CDR3 in DNA: TGTGCCAGCAGCCACTTCCGGGACGTATACGATGAAAAACTGTTTTTT. The whole variable domain, filled in from reference TRBV11-2 and TRBJ1-4, reads EAGVAQSPRYKIIEKRQSVAFWCNPISGHATLYWYQQILGQGPKLLIQFQNNGVVDDSQLPKDRFSAERLKGVDSTLKIQPAKLEDSAVYLCASSHFRDVYDEKLFFGSGTQLSVL.

The chain couples TRBV11-2 to TRBJ2-3; 9 bases agree with TRBD2. CDR1 is SGHAT and CDR2 is FQNNGV in the germline V gene. This CDR3 has 15 amino acids. Germline trimming cut 6 bases from V and 2 bases from J; bases unmatched to any gene: 6. The CDR3 DNA follows: TGTGCCAGCAGTCCTTCTAGCGGGGTCACAGATACGCAGTATTTT. It encodes CASSPSSGVTDTQYF.

This clonotype was detected many times. The V call is TRBV6-1, the J call TRBJ2-1, with D tentatively TRBD1 (5 bases). The CDR3 is 16 residues long. Between the trimmed V and J ends, which lost 6 bases and 5 bases, there was a span of 20 bases. Per germline, CDR1 MNHNS and CDR2 SASEGT. The CDR3 bases are TGTGCCAGCAGAATGCTAAGGGGTGCCGTTAACAATGAGCAGTTCTTC. Amino acids: CASRMLRGAVNNEQFF.

At least ten counts were recorded for this clonotype. J is TRBJ2-1 and V is TRBV12-3 or TRBV12-4, with D possibly TRBD2 on 6 matching bases. The V end lost 1 base, the J end lost 4 bases, and 11 bases lay between the germline ends. This CDR3 comprises 15 residues. DNA of the CDR3: TGTGCCAGCAGTTTAGACGGGAGTGGGTACAATGAGCAGTTCTTC. As protein: CASSLDGSGYNEQFF.

The sample holds many counts of this clonotype. The chain employs TRBV10-3 and TRBJ2-7; possible D gene TRBD1, 6 bases. Germline V gene data show CDR1 as ENHRY and CDR2 as SYGVKD. The CDR3 contains 13 residues. V lost 6 bases and J lost 3, with 12 bases in between. CDR3 protein: CAIRDSPNYEQYF. The CDR3 nucleotides read TGTGCCATCAGGGACAGCCCGAACTACGAGCAGTACTTC.

This clonotype was counted many times. This chain joins TRBV27 and TRBJ2-1; 11 nucleotides line up with TRBD2. This CDR3 comprises 16 residues. V lost 0 bases, J lost 7 bases, and 5 bases stayed unmatched. Germline V CDR1 and CDR2: MNHEY, SMNVEV (reference sequence). The CDR3 is CASSLSLAGGPNEQFF. The CDR3 DNA reads TGTGCCAGCAGTTTATCCTTAGCGGGAGGGCCAAATGAGCAGTTCTTC.

This chain joins TRBV12-3 or TRBV12-4 and TRBJ2-7, with 8 bases that match TRBD2. Trimming took 6 bases from V and 4 from J; bases not matched to a gene: 17. CDR3 length equals 17 residues. In DNA, the CDR3 is TGTGCCAGCAGCCAAGCTCCTTGGCGGGAGGCCGGGTACGAGCAGTACTTC. This gives the protein CASSQAPWREAGYEQYF.

This clonotype was picked up many times. The V gene is TRBV7-3, the J gene TRBJ2-3, with 9 bases fitting TRBD1. J gave up 2 bases and V 5 bases, and 5 bases lay outside the gene matches. This CDR3 spans 15 amino acids. Per the germline V gene, CDR1 is SGHTA and CDR2 is FQGTGA. CDR3 residues: CASSPGQGFTDTQYF. In DNA form, the CDR3 reads TGTGCCAGCAGCCCTGGACAGGGGTTCACAGATACGCAGTATTTT.

This clonotype was detected ten times or more. The genes are TRBV11-2 and TRBJ1-1; D gene ambiguous. V was cut by 3 bases and J by 6 bases, with 8 bases left in between. From germline, CDR1 is SGHAT and CDR2 FQNNGV. The CDR3 extends over 12 amino acids. CDR3 residues: CASSFGIPEAFF. The CDR3 DNA follows: TGTGCCAGCAGCTTCGGCATTCCTGAAGCTTTCTTT.

J is TRBJ2-7 and V is TRBV5-1, with 10 bases fitting TRBD1. This CDR3 is 17 amino acids long. V trimming: 4 bases; J trimming: 0 bases; junction bases outside the gene matches: 10. The germline CDR1 and CDR2 sequences are SGHRS and YFSETQ. Written as DNA, the CDR3 is TGCGCCAGCAGCGGAACCGGGACAGGGGCTTTCTCCTACGAGCAGTACTTC. It encodes CASSGTGTGAFSYEQYF. The full variable domain, with the rest looked up from reference TRBV5-1 and TRBJ2-7, is KAGVTQTPRYLIKTRGQQVTLSCSPISGHRSVSWYQQTPGQGLQFLFEYFSETQRNKGNFPGRFSGRQFSNSRSEMNVSTLELGDSALYLCASSGTGTGAFSYEQYFGPGTRLTVT.

This clonotype was seen more than once but under ten times. This chain uses TRBV5-1 with TRBJ2-7, with D perhaps given as TRBD1 or TRBD2 (5 bases each). The V and J ends lost 2 bases and 3 bases respectively, with 9 bases between them. From germline, CDR1 is SGHRS and CDR2 YFSETQ. CDR3 length equals 13 residues. As DNA, the CDR3 is TGCGCCAGCAGCTTCCGGGGCGACTACGAGCAGTACTTC. Translated: CASSFRGDYEQYF. The complete variable domain, with remaining parts taken from reference TRBV5-1 and TRBJ2-7, reads KAGVTQTPRYLIKTRGQQVTLSCSPISGHRSVSWYQQTPGQGLQFLFEYFSETQRNKGNFPGRFSGRQFSNSRSEMNVSTLELGDSALYLCASSFRGDYEQYFGPGTRLTVT.

There are many counts of this clonotype. CDR3 region: CASTKGYYYEQYF. The CDR3, as DNA: TGTGCCAGCACCAAGGGCTATTACTACGAGCAGTACTTC. This rearrangement joins TRBV6-1 to TRBJ2-7; D unclear. The CDR3 runs 13 residues. Germline CDR1 is MNHNS and CDR2 is SASEGT. V gave up 7 bases and J gave up 3 bases, with 13 bases separating them.

This clonotype was counted ten times or more. The rearrangement joins TRBV6-1 to TRBJ2-1, with D perhaps TRBD1 (5 bases). Trimming removed 5 bases from V and 3 bases from J, with 20 bases in between. This CDR3 region has 17 residues. Germline V gene data show CDR1 as MNHNS and CDR2 as SASEGT. The CDR3 loop reads CASSPPGQTLLYNEQFF. In nucleotides, the CDR3 is TGTGCCAGCAGTCCACCAGGACAAACCCTCCTCTACAATGAGCAGTTCTTC.